This T cell receptor beta chain stems from a study of Ad26.COV2.S vaccination and SARS-CoV-2 variants. Study background: COV1001, an Ad26.COV2.S trial, supplied this vaccine-arm donor. The vaccine Ad26.COV2.S was put into the muscle once, or twice with 56 days between. General observations from the study: Spike-specific responses of CD8+ and CD4+ T cells were reported to display substantial breadth after vaccination.

The germline V gene has CDR1 SQVTM and CDR2 ANQGSEA. The CDR3 covers 13 residues. V was shortened by 3 bases and J by 5 bases, with 13 bases between the two germline ends. Treatment described: around 19 received Ad26.COV2.S at low or high dose, single or two shots; 5 received placebo; per-sample allocation not given. Repertoires come from day 63 after the first vaccine or placebo injection. The shot given was an Ad26 vector that makes Wuhan-strain SARS-CoV-2 spike. Notes on this clone: Its antigen is still unknown.

Some clones are missing from TCRdb's copy, which holds only in-frame ones; the method was immunoSEQ multiplex PCR. The sample includes hundreds of thousands of clones, around 89% of them seen just once. This rearrangement joins TRBV29-1 to TRBJ1-1; D unclear. The clonotype was recovered from a person between 18 and 59 years old who received the Ad26.COV2.S COVID-19 vaccine or a placebo. The sample here was peripheral blood, taken in a trial of Ad26.COV2.S vaccine versus placebo. CDR3 loop: CSVEKGAGTEAFF. In nucleotides, the CDR3 is TGCAGCGTTGAGAAGGGCGCAGGAACTGAAGCTTTCTTT. Supplemented by reference TRBV29-1 and TRBJ1-1, the full variable domain reads SAVISQKPSRDICQRGTSLTIQCQVDSQVTMMFWYRQQPGQSLTLIATANQGSEATYESGFVIDKFPISRPNLTFSTLTVSNMSPEDSSIYLCSVEKGAGTEAFFGQGTRLTVV.